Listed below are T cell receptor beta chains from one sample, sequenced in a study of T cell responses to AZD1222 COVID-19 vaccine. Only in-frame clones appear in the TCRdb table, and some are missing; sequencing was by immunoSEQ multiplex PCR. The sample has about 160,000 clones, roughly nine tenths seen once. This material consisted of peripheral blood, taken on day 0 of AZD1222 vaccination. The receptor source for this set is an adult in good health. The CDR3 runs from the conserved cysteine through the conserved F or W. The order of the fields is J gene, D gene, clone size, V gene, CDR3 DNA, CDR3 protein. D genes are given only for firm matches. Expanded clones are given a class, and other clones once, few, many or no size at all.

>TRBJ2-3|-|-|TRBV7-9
TGTGCCAGCAGCCTAGCTGGGCCTAGCACAGATACGCAGTATTTT
CASSLAGPSTDTQYF
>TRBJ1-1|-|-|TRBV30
TGTGCCTGGAGTGTAAGGCGTGCAGGGCGAGGCACTGAAGCTTTCTTT
CAWSVRRAGRGTEAFF
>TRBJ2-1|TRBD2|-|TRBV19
TGTGCCAGTAGCGGACTAGAAGGGAATGAGCAGTTCTTC
CASSGLEGNEQFF
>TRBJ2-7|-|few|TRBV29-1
TGCAGCGTTATGACGGACGCCCCCTACGAGCAGTACTTC
CSVMTDAPYEQYF
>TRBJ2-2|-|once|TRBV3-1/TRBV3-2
TGTGCCAGCAGCCAAGCAGGGTCCGGGGAGCTGTTTTTT
CASSQAGSGELFF
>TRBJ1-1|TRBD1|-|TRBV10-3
TGTGCCATCAGTGAGTCGGGACAGGGAGGGAACACTGAAGCTTTCTTT
CAISESGQGGNTEAFF
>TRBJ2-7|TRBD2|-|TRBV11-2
TGTGCCAGCACCTCCCCCTATTTGCGGGAGAACTACGAGCAGTACTTC
CASTSPYLRENYEQYF
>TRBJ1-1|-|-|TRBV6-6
TGTGCCAGCAGTTACGACGAGTCCGGCATGAACACTGAAGCTTTCTTT
CASSYDESGMNTEAFF
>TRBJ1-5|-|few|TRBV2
TGTGCCAGCAGTCCGACCGCTCCGCATCAGCCCCAGCATTTT
CASSPTAPHQPQHF
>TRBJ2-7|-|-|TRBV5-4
TGTGCCAGCAGCTTGGAATCTAGCTCCTACGAGCAGTACTTC
CASSLESSSYEQYF
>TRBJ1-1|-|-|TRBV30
TGTGCCTGGAGCCGTCGGGAGGACACTGAAGCTTTCTTT
CAWSRREDTEAFF
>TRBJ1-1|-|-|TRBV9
TGTGCCAGCAGCGTAGAGGAAATGAACACTGAAGCTTTCTTT
CASSVEEMNTEAFF
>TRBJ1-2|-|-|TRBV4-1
TGCGCCAGCAGCCAAGTCTATACCCTACAGTCTAACTATGGCTACACCTTC
CASSQVYTLQSNYGYTF
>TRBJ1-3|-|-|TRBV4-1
TGCGCCAGCAGCCACCTCTCTGGGGGGGCTGGAAACACCATATATTTT
CASSHLSGGAGNTIYF
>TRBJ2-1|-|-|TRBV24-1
TGTGCCACCAGTGATACCCGTAGGGGGAACGAGCAGTTCTTC
CATSDTRRGNEQFF
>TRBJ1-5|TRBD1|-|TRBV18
TGTGCCAGCTCACTCACGCATACCGACAGGGGAAATCAGCCCCAGCATTTT
CASSLTHTDRGNQPQHF
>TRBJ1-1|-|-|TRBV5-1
TGCGCCAGCAGCGGTGAAACAGGGAACACTGAAGCTTTCTTT
CASSGETGNTEAFF
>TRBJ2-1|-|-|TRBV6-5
TGTGCCAGCAGTTACACGGACACTAACAATGAGCAGTTCTTC
CASSYTDTNNEQFF
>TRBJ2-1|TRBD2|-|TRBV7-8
TGTGCCAGCAGCTCCCTCAGCGGGGTTTACAATGAGCAGTTCTTC
CASSSLSGVYNEQFF
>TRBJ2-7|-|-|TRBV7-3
TGTGCCAGCAGCTTATTCTCCTTTGGGGAGTACTACGAGCAGTACTTC
CASSLFSFGEYYEQYF
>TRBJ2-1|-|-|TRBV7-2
TGTGCCAGCCCAGAGGCGGGCGAGCAGTTCTTC
CASPEAGEQFF
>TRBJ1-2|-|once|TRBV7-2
TGTGCCAGCAGCTTAGACGGCTACCCTAACTATGGCTACACCTTC
CASSLDGYPNYGYTF
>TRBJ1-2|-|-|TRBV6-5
TGTGCCAGCAGTTACGACTCCGGACGGCCCTATGGCTACACCTTC
CASSYDSGRPYGYTF
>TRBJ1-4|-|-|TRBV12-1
TGTGCCAGCAGCTTTGGGGGTGTTGAAAAACTGTTTTTT
CASSFGGVEKLFF
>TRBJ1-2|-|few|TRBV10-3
TGTGCCATCAGTGAGTTGGATTTAGACAGGAGTCGTTATGGCTACACCTTC
CAISELDLDRSRYGYTF
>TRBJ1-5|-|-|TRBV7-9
TGTGCCAGCAGCCAATCGAATAGCAATCAGCCCCAGCATTTT
CASSQSNSNQPQHF
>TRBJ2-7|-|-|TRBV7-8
TGTGCCAGCAGCCCCCCAAGCGGAGGGACCTACGAGCAGTACTTC
CASSPPSGGTYEQYF
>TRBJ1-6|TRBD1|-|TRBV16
TGTGCCAGCAGCTCCGACAGGGGCTCGAATTCACCCCTCCACTTT
CASSSDRGSNSPLHF
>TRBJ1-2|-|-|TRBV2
TGTGCCAGCAGTGATTTTGTCAACCTCTATGGCTACACCTTC
CASSDFVNLYGYTF